This T cell receptor (beta chain) was captured in a study of T cell changes during pregnancy in multiple sclerosis (dated by TCRdb to about 2019). Context from the whole study: The study examined how the T cell repertoire changed over the course of pregnancy in women with multiple sclerosis.

Deletion took 6 bases off V and 8 bases off J, with a span of 17 bases between the germline ends. Taken from cysteine to phenylalanine, the CDR3 has 14 residues. The only DNA kept is the CDR3, 42 bases in frame from the first base. CDR1 and CDR2, looked up from the germline V gene, are MNHEY and SVGAGI. Libraries were constructed by the immunoSEQ multiplex PCR assay. Not all clones reach the TCRdb copy of this immuneACCESS table, which keeps in-frame sequences only. Checked studies attribute under half of the gap to unresolved V genes and leave the rest unexplained. The sample contains around 51,000 clones, roughly 93% of them found a single time. The ten most abundant clones make up around 2% of the sample. A remark on this clone: No cognate antigen has been identified for it. Within one base of it there is no much larger clone, and no base qualities were kept.

Recombination joined TRBV6-5 with TRBJ2-1; a weak D assignment points to TRBD2 (6 bases agree). Material: peripheral blood, obtained in the second trimester of pregnancy. This receptor was taken from a female donor with multiple sclerosis, enrolled in a pregnancy study. The DNA sequence reads TGTGCCAGCAGCCTCGGGGGTCGACACTATGAGCAGTTCTTC. The translation is CASSLGGRHYEQFF.